The rows below give T cell receptor beta chains drawn from one sample of a study of T cell changes during pregnancy in multiple sclerosis. Generated by immunoSEQ multiplex PCR, the TCRdb table keeps only in-frame clones and is missing some. The table shows over 35,000 clones, with roughly 92% occurring only once. Sequenced: peripheral blood. Receptors were obtained from a female donor with multiple sclerosis, enrolled in a pregnancy study. The CDR3 runs from the conserved cysteine through the conserved F or W. The D gene is left open where the match is weak. Size tells how often a clone was seen (once, few, many) or the class of an expanded clone, and some rows leave it out.

D: -; V: TRBV12-5; J: TRBJ2-3; size: -; DNA: TGTGCTAGTGGTATCGGGGGATTCACAGATACGCAGTATTTT; CDR3: CASGIGGFTDTQYF
D: -; V: TRBV7-2; J: TRBJ1-3; size: -; DNA: TGTGCCAGCAGCTTGGTCGAGGGGGTTGCCGGAAACACCATATATTTT; CDR3: CASSLVEGVAGNTIYF
D: -; V: TRBV30; J: TRBJ2-5; size: -; DNA: TGTGCCTGGGGACCCGTCCAAAAGGGCCAAGAGACCCAGTACTTC; CDR3: CAWGPVQKGQETQYF
D: -; V: TRBV6-6; J: TRBJ1-2; size: -; DNA: TGTGCCAGCAACCGGGGCGATAACTATGGCTACACCTTC; CDR3: CASNRGDNYGYTF
D: TRBD1; V: TRBV30; J: TRBJ2-1; size: once; DNA: TGTGCCTGGTACAGGGGGACCCACAATGAGCAGTTCTTC; CDR3: CAWYRGTHNEQFF
D: TRBD1; V: TRBV5-1; J: TRBJ2-7; size: -; DNA: TGCGCCAGCAGCAACAAAGACAGGGTCCCTTCCTACGAGCAGTACTTC; CDR3: CASSNKDRVPSYEQYF
D: -; V: TRBV11-2; J: TRBJ2-1; size: -; DNA: TGTGCCAGCAGCTTAGAATCTGCATACAATGAGCAGTTCTTC; CDR3: CASSLESAYNEQFF
D: TRBD1; V: TRBV4-2; J: TRBJ1-2; size: -; DNA: TGTGCCAGCAGCCAAAAGGGGGGACAGGAGTATGGCTACACCTTC; CDR3: CASSQKGGQEYGYTF
D: -; V: TRBV27; J: TRBJ2-6; size: -; DNA: TGTGCCAGCAGTTTAATCAGCGCCGGAGACTCTGGGGCCAACGTCCTGACTTTC; CDR3: CASSLISAGDSGANVLTF
D: -; V: TRBV23-1; J: TRBJ2-7; size: -; DNA: TGCGCCAGCAGTCAATTGTACAGAACCTACGAGCAGTACTTC; CDR3: CASSQLYRTYEQYF
D: -; V: TRBV19; J: TRBJ2-7; size: once; DNA: TGTGCCAGTAGTAGCCGGGACAAACCCTACGAGCAGTACTTC; CDR3: CASSSRDKPYEQYF
D: -; V: TRBV11-2; J: TRBJ2-2; size: -; DNA: TGTGCCAGCAGCCCTAATTACGGGGCCGGGGAGCTGTTTTTT; CDR3: CASSPNYGAGELFF
D: -; V: TRBV19; J: TRBJ2-5; size: -; DNA: TGTGCCAGTAGCGCGATAGGGGCGGCAGGTGAAGAAAAGGAGACCCAGTACTTC; CDR3: CASSAIGAAGEEKETQYF
D: -; V: TRBV6-1; J: TRBJ2-4; size: -; DNA: TGTGCCAGCAGTGATTTAGGCGATCAACTAGCCAAAAACATTCAGTACTTC; CDR3: CASSDLGDQLAKNIQYF
D: -; V: TRBV5-4; J: TRBJ2-3; size: -; DNA: TGTGCCAGCAGCGGGGACCTACCGAGCGCAGATACGCAGTATTTT; CDR3: CASSGDLPSADTQYF
D: -; V: TRBV7-8; J: TRBJ2-7; size: once; DNA: TGTGCCAGCAGCTTAGCAGGGGCGTCGAGCTCCTACGAGCAGTACTTC; CDR3: CASSLAGASSSYEQYF
D: -; V: TRBV7-2; J: TRBJ1-1; size: -; DNA: TGTGCCAGCAGCTTACAGGGGAACACTGAAGCTTTCTTT; CDR3: CASSLQGNTEAFF
D: TRBD1; V: TRBV13; J: TRBJ2-5; size: -; DNA: TGTGCCAGCAGCGCTGGACAGGGCAAAGAGACCCAGTACTTC; CDR3: CASSAGQGKETQYF
D: -; V: TRBV11-2; J: TRBJ2-3; size: -; DNA: TGTGCCAGCAGCTTTAATAGCGACCAGGCCGGAGATACGCAGTATTTT; CDR3: CASSFNSDQAGDTQYF
D: -; V: TRBV11-2; J: TRBJ2-1; size: -; DNA: TGTGCCAGCAGCTTACGGGGCGATGAGCAGTTCTTC; CDR3: CASSLRGDEQFF
D: -; V: TRBV9; J: TRBJ1-5; size: -; DNA: TGTGCCAGCAGCGTAGGTGCGGGTTGGCCCCAGCATTTT; CDR3: CASSVGAGWPQHF
D: -; V: TRBV2; J: TRBJ2-3; size: -; DNA: TGTGCCAGCAGTGAAGAAGGAGCTCCTAGCACAGATACGCAGTATTTT; CDR3: CASSEEGAPSTDTQYF
D: TRBD2; V: TRBV7-3; J: TRBJ2-2; size: -; DNA: TGTGCCAGCAGCTTAGGGGGAGGGCCGAACACCGGGGAGCTGTTTTTT; CDR3: CASSLGGGPNTGELFF